This T cell receptor beta chain is from a study of shared clonotypes between healthy human individuals. Germline V gives CDR1 SGHDT, CDR2 YYEEEE. The V gene lost 4 bases and the J gene lost 4 bases, with 9 bases spanning the gap. The CDR3 runs to 12 residues. Produced via immunoSEQ multiplex PCR; TCRdb's table is partial and in-frame only. The sample has almost 750,000 clones; 72% are singletons. This clone was counted a few times. Sequenced material: memory CD4+ T cells sorted from blood. The subset here: CD45RA-negative fraction. This clonotype originated in a woman under 40 in good health. The chain couples TRBV5-6 to TRBJ2-7; D is undetermined. The CDR3 nucleotides read TGTGCCAGCAGCGTCGTGGGGTACGAGCAGTACTTC. Translating it yields CASSVVGYEQYF.